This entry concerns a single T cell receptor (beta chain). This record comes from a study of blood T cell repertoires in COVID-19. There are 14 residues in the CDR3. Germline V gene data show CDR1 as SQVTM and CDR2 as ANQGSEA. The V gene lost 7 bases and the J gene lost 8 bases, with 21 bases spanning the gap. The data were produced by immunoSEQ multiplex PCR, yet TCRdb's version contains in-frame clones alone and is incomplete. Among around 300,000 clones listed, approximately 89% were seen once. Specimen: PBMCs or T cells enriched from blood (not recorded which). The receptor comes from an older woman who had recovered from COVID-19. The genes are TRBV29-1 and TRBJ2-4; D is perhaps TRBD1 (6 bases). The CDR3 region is CSARRGVQGDIQYF. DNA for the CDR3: TGCAGCGCCCGCAGGGGAGTACAGGGAGACATTCAGTACTTC.